The entry that follows covers one TCR beta chain sequence. The CDR3 runs 19 residues. Germline CDR1 and CDR2: MNHNS and SASEGT. With V trimmed by 3 bases and J by 6 bases, 22 bases remained unmatched. These data are taken from a study of blood T cell repertoires in COVID-19. At the level of the study: Sample material is recorded as cDNA or gDNA derived from T cells, B-cell-depleted T cells, or PBMCs.

Profiling relied on immunoSEQ multiplex PCR, and the TCRdb table lists in-frame clones only, not all of them. The repertoire has approximately 220,000 clones, roughly 80% of them found once; the top ten carry about 4.8%. This rearrangement joins TRBV6-1 to TRBJ2-7; 8 nucleotides line up with TRBD1. Sample: peripheral blood. This receptor was taken from a woman aged 70-85 years with acute or convalescent COVID-19. The DNA of the CDR3 is TGTGCCAGCAGTGATTCCCTCGGACAGGGATCAACCCCGAGGGCCGAGCAGTACTTC. Translating it yields CASSDSLGQGSTPRAEQYF.